The 18 T cell receptor beta chains given below trace back to one sample, sequenced in a study of cytomegalovirus exposure and HLA in healthy donors. The PCR employed 60 Vbeta primers together with 13 Jbeta primers. Here immunoSEQ multiplex PCR was the method, and the copy in TCRdb shows in-frame clones only, minus some. The sample holds 200,000 to 250,000 clones, approximately 80% seen once. Specimen: PBMCs. These receptors were obtained from a boy aged 2-9 years in good health and CMV-seronegative.

The chain links TRBV10-2 to TRBJ2-5; TRBD2 matches at 13 bases. Germline values: CDR1 WSHSY, CDR2 SAAADI. The CDR3 extends over 16 amino acids. Trimming cost V 3 bases and J 3 bases; bases outside gene matches: 4. The CDR3 DNA reads as TGCGCCAGCAGTGACCCTGGACTAGCGGGGGAAGAGACCCAGTACTTC. This gives the protein CASSDPGLAGEETQYF.

V is TRBV18 and J is TRBJ1-2; TRBD1 aligns across 8 bases. CDR3 length: 16 amino acids. CDR1 is KGHSH and CDR2 is LQKENI in the germline V gene. Losses at the gene ends were 0 bases for V and 5 bases for J; bases not matched to a gene: 8. CDR3 bases: TGTGCCAGCTCACCACCAGAGAGGACAGGGCTGTATGGCTACACCTTC. Its protein product is CASSPPERTGLYGYTF.

V and J are TRBV14 and TRBJ2-7; D is unclear. This CDR3 contains 14 residues. Per the germline V gene, CDR1 is SGHDN and CDR2 is FVKESK. Trimming shortened V by 0 bases and J by 2 bases, and 8 bases separated the two germline ends. CDR3 coding DNA: TGTGCCAGCAGCCAAGATACCAGTACCTACGAGCAGTACTTC. Protein product: CASSQDTSTYEQYF.

This clone was seen only once. The chain is built from TRBV6-4 and TRBJ1-5, with a weak D call TRBD1 (5 bases). Germline loops: CDR1 MRHNA, CDR2 SNTAGT. With 2 bases removed from V and 4 bases from J, the gap between germline ends came to 9 bases. The CDR3 extends over 14 amino acids. The CDR3 DNA sequence: TGTGCCAGCAGTGACCCAGGGAGGAATCAGCCCCAGCATTTT. This encodes CASSDPGRNQPQHF.

The DNA for the CDR3 is TGTGCCAGCAGCGAAGGACTACTCTACTCCTACGAGCAGTACTTC. This gives the protein CASSEGLLYSYEQYF. The J gene is TRBJ2-7, the V gene TRBV7-8; D may be TRBD2 (6 bases). Germline V gene lookup returns CDR1 SGHVS and CDR2 FQNEAQ. V gave up 5 bases and J gave up 0 bases, with 14 bases separating them. The CDR3 is 15 residues long.

J is TRBJ1-1 and V is TRBV18; maybe TRBD1 (5 bases). The CDR3 contains 13 residues. With 4 bases removed from V and 5 bases from J, the gap between germline ends came to 11 bases. Looked up from germline, CDR1 is KGHSH and CDR2 is LQKENI. CDR3 protein: CASSLQGWTEAFF. The DNA for the CDR3 is TGTGCCAGCTCACTGCAGGGATGGACTGAAGCTTTCTTT.

This clone occurred once. This chain joins TRBV9 and TRBJ1-6; maybe TRBD1 (5 bases). The length of the CDR3 is 15 residues. The ends were cut back, 3 bases at V and 13 bases at J, with 20 bases in the middle. Germline V gene data show CDR1 as SGDLS and CDR2 as YYNGEE. DNA of the CDR3: TGTGCCAGCAGCGAGACGGGGGTGACGACGATCCCCCTCCACTTT. Encoded protein: CASSETGVTTIPLHF.

The chain has TRBV11-2 and TRBJ1-2; 9 bases fit TRBD1. Trimming took 5 bases from V and 8 from J; bases not matched to a gene: 6. The CDR3 spans 13 residues. Germline assignment: CDR1 SGHAT and CDR2 FQNNGV. CDR3 sequence (DNA): TGTGCCAGCAGCGAGGGACAGGGTTACGGCTACACCTTC. Its protein product is CASSEGQGYGYTF.

The chain recombines TRBV11-2 with TRBJ2-7; TRBD1 might be the D (6 bases). This CDR3 comprises 14 residues. Germline assignment: CDR1 SGHAT and CDR2 FQNNGV. Deletions cut 1 base from V and 5 bases from J, with 12 bases between. For the CDR3, the DNA is TGTGCCAGCAGCTTAGTCACAGGGCTGAACGAGCAGTACTTC. This codes for CASSLVTGLNEQYF.

The chain carries TRBV6-1 and TRBJ1-2, with no clear D. Germline CDR1 and CDR2: MNHNS and SASEGT. The CDR3 consists of 12 residues. V was shortened by 6 bases and J by 2 bases, with 7 bases between the two germline ends. The CDR3, as DNA: TGTGCCAGCAGCACGGGGAACTATGGCTACACCTTC. It translates to CASSTGNYGYTF.

The chain has TRBV27 and TRBJ2-6; weak D call: TRBD1 (5 bases). Germline lookup yields CDR1 MNHEY and CDR2 SMNVEV (reference sequence). The CDR3 is 16 residues long. V lost 3 bases, J lost 2 bases, and 11 bases lay in between. The CDR3, as DNA: TGTGCCAGCAGTTTGGACATTACGCCTGGGGCCAACGTCCTGACTTTC. This sequence encodes CASSLDITPGANVLTF.

V gene TRBV10-3 combines with J gene TRBJ2-5, with TRBD2 as a possible D gene (5 bases). Looked up from germline, CDR1 is ENHRY and CDR2 is SYGVKD. The ends were cut back, 5 bases at V and 5 bases at J, with 15 bases in the middle. CDR3 length equals 14 residues. The CDR3 coding sequence is TGTGCCATCAGTCCGACCGGCCCGGGGGAGACCCAGTACTTC. Its protein is CAISPTGPGETQYF.

J is TRBJ1-2 and V is TRBV5-4; possible D gene TRBD1, 5 bases. The germline V and J ends were trimmed by 4 bases and 4 bases, with 17 bases remaining between them. The CDR3 runs 15 residues. Looked up from germline, CDR1 is SGHNT and CDR2 is YYREEE (reference sequence). This CDR3 reads CASSTRRDGGYGYTF. The CDR3 nucleotides read TGTGCCAGCAGCACGCGCCGGGACGGGGGCTATGGCTACACCTTC. Looking up the rest from reference TRBV5-4 and TRBJ1-2 gives the full variable domain: ETGVTQSPTHLIKTRGQQVTLRCSSQSGHNTVSWYQQALGQGPQFIFQYYREEENGRGNFPPRFSGLQFPNYSSELNVNALELDDSALYLCASSTRRDGGYGYTFGSGTRLTVV.

This rearrangement joins TRBV19 to TRBJ2-6, with D possibly TRBD2 on 7 matching bases. This CDR3 spans 15 amino acids. The V end was cut by 5 bases, the J end by 4 bases, with 12 bases between. Germline V gives CDR1 LNHDA, CDR2 SQIVND (reference sequence). The CDR3 nucleotides read TGTGCCAGTAGTTCGGGGGGCATGGGGGCCAACGTCCTGACTTTC. It specifies CASSSGGMGANVLTF.

This chain uses TRBV2 with TRBJ1-2; no reliable D call. The CDR3 is 14 residues long. Germline V gives CDR1 SNHLY, CDR2 FYNNEI. V gave up 1 base and J gave up 3 bases, with 9 bases separating them. CDR3 in DNA: TGTGCCAGCAGTGAAGGAAACGGAGACTATGGCTACACCTTC. This translates into CASSEGNGDYGYTF. The full variable domain, in which reference TRBV2 and TRBJ1-2 provide the parts outside the CDR3, is EPEVTQTPSHQVTQMGQEVILRCVPISNHLYFYWYRQILGQKVEFLVSFYNNEISEKSEIFDDQFSVERPDGSNFTLKIRSTKLEDSAMYFCASSEGNGDYGYTFGSGTRLTVV.

This clone has just a few counts. The rearrangement uses TRBV7-3 and TRBJ2-6; 7 bases are shared with TRBD2. CDR3 length: 17 residues. Germline V gene sequence: CDR1 SGHTA, CDR2 FQGTGA. Trimming cost V 3 bases and J 3 bases; bases outside gene matches: 8. CDR3 sequence: CASSFGGGVGGANVLTF. DNA of the CDR3: TGTGCCAGCAGCTTCGGTGGGGGGGTAGGTGGGGCCAACGTCCTGACTTTC. The whole variable domain, filled in from reference TRBV7-3 and TRBJ2-6, reads GAGVSQTPSNKVTEKGKYVELRCDPISGHTALYWYRQSLGQGPEFLIYFQGTGAADDSGLPNDRFFAVRPEGSVSTLKIQRTERGDSAVYLCASSFGGGVGGANVLTFGAGSRLTVL.

This clone was seen once. The chain is built from TRBV27 and TRBJ2-5; 9 bases are a match to TRBD1. V lost 4 bases, J lost 4 bases, and 7 bases stayed unmatched. Germline CDR1 is MNHEY and CDR2 is SMNVEV (reference sequence). This CDR3 contains 15 residues. In DNA form, the CDR3 reads TGTGCCAGCAGTTCCATGGACAGGGGCGTAGAGACCCAGTACTTC. Translated, it gives CASSSMDRGVETQYF.

The table lists this clone with a count of one. This chain links TRBV4-2 with TRBJ2-7; TRBD2 matches at 10 bases. Germline CDR1 LGHNA, CDR2 YNFKEQ. This CDR3 comprises 17 residues. Losses at the gene ends were 4 bases for V and 1 base for J; bases not matched to a gene: 10. CDR3 amino acids: CASSRQVTSGDSYEQYF. CDR3 DNA sequence: TGTGCCAGCAGCCGGCAGGTCACTAGCGGGGATTCCTACGAGCAGTACTTC.